Below, 3 T cell receptor beta chains from the same sample are listed, as sequenced in a study of cytomegalovirus exposure and HLA in healthy donors (dated by TCRdb to 2015 to 2018). The method behind the library was the immunoSEQ multiplex PCR assay. For the multiplex PCR, a mixture combining 60 forward primers for TCR Vbeta segments and 13 reverse primers for TCR Jbeta segments was used. The table comes from immuneACCESS by way of TCRdb, which keeps in-frame sequences with V and J called. Part of the clones is missing from these tables; in studies checked, under half for an unresolved V gene and the rest for unknown reasons. The sample includes 250,000 to 350,000 clones, with roughly 89% observed a single time. The top ten clones comprise 2% to 3% of the sample. The sample taken for sequencing was PBMCs. The receptors shown here come from a woman between 18 and 29 years old in good health and CMV-seronegative.

This chain uses TRBV5-1 with TRBJ1-5; 7 bases align to TRBD1. Germline-derived CDR1 and CDR2 are SGHRS and YFSETQ. The CDR3 runs to 15 residues. V shed 0 bases and J 6 bases; nucleotides not matched to a gene: 6. The CDR3 loop is CASSLEGARSQPQHF. DNA of the CDR3: TGCGCCAGCAGCTTGGAGGGGGCGCGGAGTCAGCCCCAGCATTTT.

This clone was found a few times. The rearrangement joins TRBV2 to TRBJ1-4; TRBD1 aligns across 7 bases. CDR3 length: 17 residues. The germline V gene has CDR1 SNHLY and CDR2 FYNNEI. J was trimmed by 5 bases and V by 5 bases; bases with no gene match: 14. The CDR3 is CASSPPTGLRDNEKLFF. CDR3 DNA: TGTGCCAGCAGTCCACCGACAGGGCTTAGGGACAATGAAAAACTGTTTTTT.

V gene TRBV9 combines with J gene TRBJ2-3; 9 bases agree with TRBD1. The CDR3 spans 15 residues. With 7 bases clipped from V and 0 bases from J, the junction kept 6 bases outside the gene matches. The germline gives CDR1 SGDLS, CDR2 YYNGEE. The CDR3 is CASSTGGTSTDTQYF. The DNA for the CDR3 is TGTGCCAGCTCCACAGGGGGCACAAGCACAGATACGCAGTATTTT.